Listed below are T cell receptor beta chains from one sample, sequenced in a study of cytomegalovirus exposure and HLA in healthy donors. The method was immunoSEQ multiplex PCR; TCRdb's version includes in-frame clones alone and lacks a portion of them. In the table there are tens of thousands of clones, 55% to 65% of which are singletons. Specimen: PBMCs. These receptors were obtained from a human donor in good health. The CDR3 runs from the conserved cysteine through the conserved F or W. Each record gives: D gene, clone size, J gene, V gene, CDR3 protein, CDR3 DNA. D genes are given only for firm matches. Only some rows state a clone size, as once, few, many or a class for expanded clones.

D gene: NA; clone size: few; J gene: TRBJ1-1; V gene: TRBV4-3; CDR3 protein: CASSQQSRANTEAFF; CDR3 DNA: TGCGCCAGCAGCCAGCAGTCCAGGGCGAACACTGAAGCTTTCTTT
D gene: NA; clone size: NA; J gene: TRBJ1-5; V gene: TRBV6-5; CDR3 protein: CASSEVGDQPQHF; CDR3 DNA: TGTGCCAGCAGTGAAGTAGGAGATCAGCCCCAGCATTTT
D gene: NA; clone size: NA; J gene: TRBJ1-1; V gene: TRBV19; CDR3 protein: CASSMGLNTEAFF; CDR3 DNA: TGTGCCAGTAGTATGGGCTTGAACACTGAAGCTTTCTTT
D gene: NA; clone size: NA; J gene: TRBJ2-5; V gene: TRBV7-2; CDR3 protein: CASSLVRRATGETQYF; CDR3 DNA: TGTGCCAGCAGCTTAGTAAGGCGGGCCACAGGGGAGACCCAGTACTTC
D gene: TRBD1; clone size: few; J gene: TRBJ1-6; V gene: TRBV14; CDR3 protein: CASSQVPTGLSNSPLHF; CDR3 DNA: TGTGCCAGCAGCCAAGTTCCGACAGGGTTGTCTAATTCACCCCTCCACTTT
D gene: TRBD1; clone size: NA; J gene: TRBJ1-3; V gene: TRBV5-1; CDR3 protein: CASSLDWTGPGNTIYF; CDR3 DNA: TGCGCCAGCAGCTTGGATTGGACAGGGCCTGGAAACACCATATATTTT
D gene: NA; clone size: NA; J gene: TRBJ2-2; V gene: TRBV7-9; CDR3 protein: CASSSDTNTGELFF; CDR3 DNA: TGTGCCAGCAGCTCCGACACGAACACCGGGGAGCTGTTTTTT
D gene: NA; clone size: NA; J gene: TRBJ1-1; V gene: TRBV30; CDR3 protein: CAWSRAGDTEAFF; CDR3 DNA: TGTGCCTGGAGTCGGGCAGGGGACACTGAAGCTTTCTTT
D gene: TRBD1; clone size: NA; J gene: TRBJ2-5; V gene: TRBV6-5; CDR3 protein: CASSPPTGTKTQYF; CDR3 DNA: TGTGCCAGCAGCCCACCGACAGGGACGAAGACCCAGTACTTC
D gene: NA; clone size: few; J gene: TRBJ1-1; V gene: TRBV6-5; CDR3 protein: CASSYSSVGPSTEAFF; CDR3 DNA: TGTGCCAGCAGTTACTCCTCAGTGGGGCCGAGCACTGAAGCTTTCTTT
D gene: NA; clone size: few; J gene: TRBJ1-1; V gene: TRBV29-1; CDR3 protein: CSAEGHMNTEAFF; CDR3 DNA: TGCAGCGCCGAGGGACACATGAACACTGAAGCTTTCTTT
D gene: NA; clone size: few; J gene: TRBJ1-1; V gene: TRBV5-6; CDR3 protein: CASSFGTGSFLF; CDR3 DNA: NA
D gene: NA; clone size: NA; J gene: TRBJ1-1; V gene: TRBV29-1; CDR3 protein: CSLTDRSEAFF; CDR3 DNA: TGCAGCCTAACGGACAGAAGTGAAGCTTTCTTT
D gene: NA; clone size: NA; J gene: TRBJ2-5; V gene: TRBV7-6; CDR3 protein: CASSFTGMETQYF; CDR3 DNA: TGTGCCAGCAGCTTTACAGGGATGGAGACCCAGTACTTC
D gene: TRBD1; clone size: NA; J gene: TRBJ2-3; V gene: TRBV20-1; CDR3 protein: CSATRQGEQYF; CDR3 DNA: TGCAGTGCCACCAGACAGGGAGAGCAGTATTTT
D gene: TRBD2; clone size: NA; J gene: TRBJ2-7; V gene: TRBV30; CDR3 protein: CAWSVWEGLAGAYEQYF; CDR3 DNA: TGTGCCTGGAGTGTGTGGGAAGGACTAGCGGGGGCCTACGAGCAGTACTTC